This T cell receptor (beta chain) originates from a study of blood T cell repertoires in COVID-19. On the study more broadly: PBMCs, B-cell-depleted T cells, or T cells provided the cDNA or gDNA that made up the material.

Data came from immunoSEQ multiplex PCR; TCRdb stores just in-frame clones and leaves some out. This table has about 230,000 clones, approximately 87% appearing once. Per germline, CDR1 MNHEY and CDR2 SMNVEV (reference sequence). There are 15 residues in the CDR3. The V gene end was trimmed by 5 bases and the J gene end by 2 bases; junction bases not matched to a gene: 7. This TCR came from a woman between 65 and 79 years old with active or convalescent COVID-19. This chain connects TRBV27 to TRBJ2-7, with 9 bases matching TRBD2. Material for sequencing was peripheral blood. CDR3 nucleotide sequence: TGTGCCAGCAGTCCCTTTAGCGGGGGCGCCTACGAGCAGTACTTC. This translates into CASSPFSGGAYEQYF.